The entry below gives a single TCR beta chain sequence along with its context. This record comes from a study of blood T cell repertoires in COVID-19. Across the study: Specimens from acute and convalescent COVID-19 originated in the United States, Italy and Spain. Sample material is recorded as cDNA or gDNA derived from T cells, B-cell-depleted T cells, or PBMCs.

Authors' analysis steps: The authors estimated nucleated cell counts from reference gene primer amplification. Assay used: immunoSEQ multiplex PCR; TCRdb lists only in-frame clones, some missing. The DNA was the basis for D and trimming; V, J and clone size are from that table. The table records over 95,000 clones, over 70% of them present only once. Germline V CDR1 and CDR2: MGHRA, YSYEKL. This CDR3 is 13 amino acids long. V lost 4 bases, J lost 0 bases, and 6 bases lay in between. The chain employs TRBV4-1 and TRBJ1-2; unclear D gene. The sequence came from a man aged 50 to 59 with acute or convalescent COVID-19. Material for sequencing was peripheral blood. CDR3 DNA sequence: TGCGCCAGCAGCCTCACGGCTAACTATGGCTACACCTTC. Protein: CASSLTANYGYTF.